The text below deals with one T cell receptor beta chain. This entry belongs to a study of T cell responses to AZD1222 COVID-19 vaccine. Method: immunoSEQ multiplex PCR; TCRdb's copy keeps in-frame clones and lacks some. The sample holds roughly 130,000 clones; approximately 90% are singletons and the top ten take around 1.6%. The source was peripheral blood, collected on day 0 of AZD1222 vaccination. This clonotype was sampled from an adult in good health.

The CDR3 loop reads CASSVREGYEQYF. CDR3 nucleotide sequence: TGTGCCAGCAGTGTTAGGGAGGGTTACGAGCAGTACTTC. The chain employs TRBV27 and TRBJ2-7; 7 bases fit TRBD2. This CDR3 contains 13 residues. J lost 4 bases, V lost 5 bases, and 5 bases had no gene match. From germline, CDR1 is MNHEY and CDR2 SMNVEV (reference sequence).